These 16 T cell receptor beta chains share one sample of origin, sequenced in a study of long-term antiretroviral therapy in people with HIV. immunoSEQ v3.0 was run at survey level. TCRdb keeps only in-frame clones here, not all; method: immunoSEQ multiplex PCR. The sample carries more than 35,000 clones, approximately 79% recorded once. The sequences come from unsorted PBMCs, collected 1.5 years after starting antiretroviral therapy. All receptors derive from a man aged 18 to 29 with HIV.

This clone occurred a few times. This chain joins TRBV29-1 and TRBJ2-7, with 7 bases lining up with TRBD1. CDR1 and CDR2 from the germline V gene are SQVTM and ANQGSEA. The CDR3 contains 12 residues. Trimming took 7 bases from V and 3 from J; bases not matched to a gene: 6. The DNA of the CDR3 is TGCAGCGCTGGGACAGAATACTACGAGCAGTACTTC. It specifies CSAGTEYYEQYF.

J is TRBJ2-3 and V is TRBV7-9, with D tentatively TRBD2 (6 bases). The V end lost 7 bases, the J end lost 8 bases, and 22 bases lay between the germline ends. Germline CDR1 is SEHNR and CDR2 is FQNEAQ (reference sequence). The CDR3 covers 15 residues. CDR3 in DNA: TGTGCCAGCATCGAGGGCAGGGAGGATGGGGTTACGCAGTATTTT. This encodes CASIEGREDGVTQYF.

V usage is TRBV15 and J usage is TRBJ1-1; 9 bases match TRBD1. CDR3 length: 16 amino acids. After removal of 3 bases from V and 5 bases from J, the junction contained 10 bases not matched to a gene. The V gene's germline CDR1 is LNHNV and CDR2 YYDKDF (reference sequence). In DNA form, the CDR3 reads TGTGCCACCAGCAGCCTTCTGACAGGGGGAGGGACTGAAGCTTTCTTT. Its translation: CATSSLLTGGGTEAFF.

This chain joins TRBV6-6 and TRBJ2-3, with TRBD2 as a possible D gene (5 bases). CDR1 is MNHNY, CDR2 SVGAGI, per germline (reference sequence). CDR3 length equals 16 residues. V was clipped by 0 bases and J by 2 bases, with 12 bases between them. CDR3 sequence reads: CASSYSRPSLTDTQYF. CDR3 bases: TGTGCCAGCAGTTACTCGAGGCCTAGCCTCACAGATACGCAGTATTTT.

This chain links TRBV4-3 with TRBJ1-1; D is perhaps TRBD1 (6 bases). The V end lost 3 bases, the J end lost 0 bases, and 8 bases lay between the germline ends. The germline V gene encodes CDR1 LGHNA and CDR2 YSLEER. The CDR3 has 14 amino acids. CDR3 amino acids: CASSQGDMNTEAFF. CDR3 coding DNA: TGCGCCAGCAGCCAGGGGGACATGAACACTGAAGCTTTCTTT.

The J gene is TRBJ2-1, the V gene TRBV5-1, with 13 bases aligning to TRBD2. The CDR3 loop spans 17 amino acids. Trimming removed 3 bases from V and 0 bases from J; junction bases left unmatched: 3. Per germline, CDR1 SGHRS and CDR2 YFSETQ. The CDR3 region has the DNA TGCGCCAGCAGCTGGACTAGCGGGAGCAGCTCCTACAATGAGCAGTTCTTC. Translated, it gives CASSWTSGSSSYNEQFF.

The chain uses TRBV7-9 and TRBJ2-7; 7 bases fit TRBD2. CDR1 and CDR2 from the germline V gene are SEHNR and FQNEAQ (reference sequence). The V and J ends lost 5 bases and 5 bases, in that order; junction bases with no gene match: 12. There are 15 residues in the CDR3. CDR3 sequence: CASSHPGPGGHEQYF. CDR3 bases: TGTGCCAGCAGCCACCCCGGACCGGGGGGTCACGAGCAGTACTTC.

J is TRBJ2-7 and V is TRBV28; 10 bases align to TRBD1. This CDR3 spans 14 amino acids. The V and J ends lost 2 bases and 6 bases, in that order; junction bases with no gene match: 4. Germline V CDR1 and CDR2: MDHEN, SYDVKM. The CDR3 here is CASSLGTGAVEQYF. The CDR3 region has the DNA TGTGCCAGCAGTTTAGGGACAGGGGCGGTCGAGCAGTACTTC. Together with reference TRBV28 and TRBJ2-7, the CDR3 gives the full variable domain: DVKVTQSSRYLVKRTGEKVFLECVQDMDHENMFWYRQDPGLGLRLIYFSYDVKMKEKGDIPEGYSVSREKKERFSLILESASTNQTSMYLCASSLGTGAVEQYFGPGTRLTVT.

The V and J genes are TRBV5-1 and TRBJ1-3, with a possible D match to TRBD1 (6 bases). The CDR3 has 16 residues. Germline CDR1 is SGHRS and CDR2 is YFSETQ. V was clipped by 0 bases and J by 8 bases, with 18 bases between them. Here the CDR3 DNA reads TGCGCCAGCAGCTTGGGACCTAAACAGGGTTTAGACACCATATATTTT. It is translated as CASSLGPKQGLDTIYF.

The chain has TRBV5-6 and TRBJ1-5, with D unclear. The CDR3 covers 12 residues. Germline values: CDR1 SGHDT, CDR2 YYEEEE. Trimming left V 3 bases short and J 6 bases short, with 7 bases between. CDR3 sequence (DNA): TGTGCCAGCAGCTCGGGAGGTCAGCCCCAGCATTTT. This sequence encodes CASSSGGQPQHF. Filled out from reference TRBV5-6 and TRBJ1-5, the complete variable domain reads DAGVTQSPTHLIKTRGQQVTLRCSPKSGHDTVSWYQQALGQGPQFIFQYYEEEERQRGNFPDRFSGHQFPNYSSELNVNALLLGDSALYLCASSSGGQPQHFGDGTRLSIL.

This sequence joins TRBV28 and TRBJ1-2, with a possible D match to TRBD1 (6 bases). Trimming took off 3 bases at V and 8 bases at J, with 13 bases between the two ends. The CDR3 covers 13 residues. Germline V gene data show CDR1 as MDHEN and CDR2 as SYDVKM. CDR3 region: CASSFRGVGGYTF. In DNA form, the CDR3 reads TGTGCCAGCAGTTTCAGGGGAGTCGGCGGCTACACCTTC.

V is TRBV6-1 and J is TRBJ1-2, with D uncertain. Germline assignment: CDR1 MNHNS and CDR2 SASEGT. There are 14 residues in the CDR3. The V end lost 2 bases, the J end lost 2 bases, and 9 bases lay between the germline ends. The CDR3 here is CASSEYAGNYGYTF. CDR3 coding DNA: TGTGCCAGCAGTGAATACGCGGGCAACTATGGCTACACCTTC.

This clone was seen once. The J gene is TRBJ2-1, the V gene TRBV6-6; a possible D gene is TRBD2 (5 bases). The V gene lost 2 bases and the J gene lost 6 bases, with 17 bases spanning the gap. The CDR3 runs 16 residues. CDR1 is MNHNY and CDR2 is SVGAGI in the germline V gene (reference sequence). The CDR3 DNA follows: TGTGCCAGCAGTTACAGGAGTCTAACTAGAGGCAATGAGCAGTTCTTC. Its translation: CASSYRSLTRGNEQFF.

The chain recombines TRBV19 with TRBJ1-2; D not certain. Per the germline V gene, CDR1 is LNHDA and CDR2 is SQIVND (reference sequence). Trimming took off 10 bases at V and 2 bases at J, with 11 bases between the two ends. This CDR3 is built from 12 residues. This CDR3 is CATRRGNYGYTF. The CDR3 nucleotides read TGTGCCACCAGGCGCGGGAACTATGGCTACACCTTC. Full variable domain (missing parts from reference TRBV19 and TRBJ1-2): DGGITQSPKYLFRKEGQNVTLSCEQNLNHDAMYWYRQDPGQGLRLIYYSQIVNDFQKGDIAEGYSVSREKKESFPLTVTSAQKNPTAFYLCATRRGNYGYTFGSGTRLTVV.

This clone is a singleton in its sample. The chain recombines TRBV6-1 with TRBJ1-5, with D tentatively TRBD1 (5 bases). The CDR3 totals 12 residues. Germline V gene sequence: CDR1 MNHNS, CDR2 SASEGT. V was shortened by 10 bases and J by 2 bases, with 9 bases between the two germline ends. CDR3 coding DNA: TGTGCCACCAAACAGGGCAATCAGCCCCAGCATTTT. This gives the protein CATKQGNQPQHF.

V gene TRBV27 combines with J gene TRBJ2-7; 9 bases map to TRBD1. Germline CDR1 MNHEY, CDR2 SMNVEV (reference sequence). The CDR3 has 14 amino acids. The V and J ends lost 4 bases and 4 bases, in that order; junction bases with no gene match: 5. DNA for the CDR3: TGTGCCAGCAGTTCGTACAGGGGGCCGTACGAGCAGTACTTC. It specifies CASSSYRGPYEQYF.